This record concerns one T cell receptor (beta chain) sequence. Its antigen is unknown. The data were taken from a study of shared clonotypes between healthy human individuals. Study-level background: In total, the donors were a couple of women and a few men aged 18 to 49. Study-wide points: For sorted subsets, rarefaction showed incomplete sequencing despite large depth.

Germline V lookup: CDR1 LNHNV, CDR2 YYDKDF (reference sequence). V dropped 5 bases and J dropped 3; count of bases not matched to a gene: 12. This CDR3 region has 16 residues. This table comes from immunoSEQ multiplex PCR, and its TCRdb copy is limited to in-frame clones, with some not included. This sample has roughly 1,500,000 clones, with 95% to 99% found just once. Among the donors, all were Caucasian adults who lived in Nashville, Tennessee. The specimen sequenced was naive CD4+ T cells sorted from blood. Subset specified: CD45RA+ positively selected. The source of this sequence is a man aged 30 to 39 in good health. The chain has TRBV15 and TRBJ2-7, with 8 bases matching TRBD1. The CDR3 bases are TGTGCCACCAGCTTCGCCGGGACAGGAACGAGCTACGAGCAGTACTTC. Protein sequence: CATSFAGTGTSYEQYF.